The source of this TCR beta chain is a study of blood T cell repertoires in COVID-19. Germline CDR1 reads MNHEY; CDR2 reads SVGAGI. V trimming: 11 bases; J trimming: 5 bases; junction bases outside the gene matches: 10. This CDR3 spans 13 amino acids. This table comes from immunoSEQ multiplex PCR, and its TCRdb copy is limited to in-frame clones, with some not included. The sample lists fewer than 200,000 clones; 84% were seen once. The source is a woman aged 25-40 years who had been exposed to COVID-19. The sequencing sample was made of PBMCs or T cells enriched from blood (not recorded which). V is TRBV6-5 and J is TRBJ1-2; 8 nucleotides align to TRBD1. CDR3 loop: CAFTTDRAYGYTF. The CDR3 DNA is TGTGCCTTTACGACGGACAGGGCGTATGGCTACACCTTC.